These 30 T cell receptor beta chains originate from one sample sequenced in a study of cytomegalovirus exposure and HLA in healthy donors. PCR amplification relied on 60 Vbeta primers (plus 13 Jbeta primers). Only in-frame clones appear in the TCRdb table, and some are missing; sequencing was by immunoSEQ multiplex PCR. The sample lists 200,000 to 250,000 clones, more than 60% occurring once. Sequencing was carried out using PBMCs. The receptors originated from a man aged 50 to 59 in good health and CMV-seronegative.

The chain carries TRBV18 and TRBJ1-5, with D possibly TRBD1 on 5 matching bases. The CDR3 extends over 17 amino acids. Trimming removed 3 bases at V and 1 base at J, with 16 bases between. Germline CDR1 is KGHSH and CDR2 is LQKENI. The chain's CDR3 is CASSPARAQGSNQPQHF. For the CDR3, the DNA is TGTGCCAGCTCACCCGCCAGGGCTCAGGGCAGCAATCAGCCCCAGCATTTT.

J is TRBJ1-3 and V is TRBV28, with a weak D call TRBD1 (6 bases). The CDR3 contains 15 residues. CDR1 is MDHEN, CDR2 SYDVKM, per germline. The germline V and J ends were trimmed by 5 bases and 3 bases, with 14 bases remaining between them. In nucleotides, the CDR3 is TGTGCCAGCAGTCCCCACAGGGCAAGTGGAAACACCATATATTTT. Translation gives CASSPHRASGNTIYF. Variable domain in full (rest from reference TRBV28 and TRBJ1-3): DVKVTQSSRYLVKRTGEKVFLECVQDMDHENMFWYRQDPGLGLRLIYFSYDVKMKEKGDIPEGYSVSREKKERFSLILESASTNQTSMYLCASSPHRASGNTIYFGEGSWLTVV.

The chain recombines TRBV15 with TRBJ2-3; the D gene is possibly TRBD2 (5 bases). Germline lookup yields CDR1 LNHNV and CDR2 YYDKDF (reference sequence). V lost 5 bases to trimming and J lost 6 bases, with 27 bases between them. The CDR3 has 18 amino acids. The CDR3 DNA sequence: TGTGCCACCAGCGGCCCCTCCGCTCTTGGGCGGAGAGGGGATACGCAGTATTTT. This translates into CATSGPSALGRRGDTQYF.

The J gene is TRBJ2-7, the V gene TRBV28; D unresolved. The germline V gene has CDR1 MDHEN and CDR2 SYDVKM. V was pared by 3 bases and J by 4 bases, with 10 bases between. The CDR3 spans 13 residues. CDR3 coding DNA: TGTGCCAGCAGTTTGGTATTAGATTACGAGCAGTACTTC. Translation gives CASSLVLDYEQYF. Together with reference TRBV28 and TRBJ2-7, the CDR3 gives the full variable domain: DVKVTQSSRYLVKRTGEKVFLECVQDMDHENMFWYRQDPGLGLRLIYFSYDVKMKEKGDIPEGYSVSREKKERFSLILESASTNQTSMYLCASSLVLDYEQYFGPGTRLTVT.

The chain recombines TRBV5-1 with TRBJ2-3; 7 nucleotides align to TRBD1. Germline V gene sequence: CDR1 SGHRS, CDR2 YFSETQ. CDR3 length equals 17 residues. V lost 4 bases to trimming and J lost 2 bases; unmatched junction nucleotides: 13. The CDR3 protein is CASSLTLRQGSTDTQYF. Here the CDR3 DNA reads TGCGCCAGCAGCCTCACCCTTAGACAGGGCTCCACAGATACGCAGTATTTT. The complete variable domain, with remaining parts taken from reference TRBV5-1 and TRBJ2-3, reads KAGVTQTPRYLIKTRGQQVTLSCSPISGHRSVSWYQQTPGQGLQFLFEYFSETQRNKGNFPGRFSGRQFSNSRSEMNVSTLELGDSALYLCASSLTLRQGSTDTQYFGPGTRLTVL.

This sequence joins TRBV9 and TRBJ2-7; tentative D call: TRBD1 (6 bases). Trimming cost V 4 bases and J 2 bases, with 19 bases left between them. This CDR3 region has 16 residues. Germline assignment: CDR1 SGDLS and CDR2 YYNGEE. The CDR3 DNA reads TGTGCCAGCAGCCCCCGGGACAAACCTATCCCCTACGAGCAGTACTTC. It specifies CASSPRDKPIPYEQYF.

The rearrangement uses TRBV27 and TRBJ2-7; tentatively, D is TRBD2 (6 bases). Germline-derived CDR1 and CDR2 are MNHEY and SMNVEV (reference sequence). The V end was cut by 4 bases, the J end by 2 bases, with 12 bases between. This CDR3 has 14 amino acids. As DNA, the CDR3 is TGTGCCAGCAGTTCCACGGGACTTCCCTACGAGCAGTACTTC. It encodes CASSSTGLPYEQYF.

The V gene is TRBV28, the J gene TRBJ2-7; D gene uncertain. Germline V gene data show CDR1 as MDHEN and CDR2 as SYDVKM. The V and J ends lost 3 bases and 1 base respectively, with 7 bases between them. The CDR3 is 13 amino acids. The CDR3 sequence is CASSFARSYEQYF. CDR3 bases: TGTGCCAGCAGTTTCGCTCGGTCCTACGAGCAGTACTTC.

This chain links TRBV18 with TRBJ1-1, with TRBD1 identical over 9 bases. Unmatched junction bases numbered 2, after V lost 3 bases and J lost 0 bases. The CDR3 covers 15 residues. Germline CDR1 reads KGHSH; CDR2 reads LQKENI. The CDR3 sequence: CASSPGTGMNTEAFF. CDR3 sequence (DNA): TGTGCCAGCTCACCCGGGACAGGGATGAACACTGAAGCTTTCTTT. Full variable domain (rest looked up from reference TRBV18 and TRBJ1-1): NAGVMQNPRHLVRRRGQEARLRCSPMKGHSHVYWYRQLPEEGLKFMVYLQKENIIDESGMPKERFSAEFPKEGPSILRIQQVVRGDSAAYFCASSPGTGMNTEAFFGQGTRLTVV.

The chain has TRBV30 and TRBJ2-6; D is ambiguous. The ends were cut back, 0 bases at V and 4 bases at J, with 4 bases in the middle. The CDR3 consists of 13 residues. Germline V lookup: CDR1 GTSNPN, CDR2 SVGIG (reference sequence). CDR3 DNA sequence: TGTGCCTGGAGTGTAAGCGGGGCCAACGTCCTGACTTTC. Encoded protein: CAWSVSGANVLTF.

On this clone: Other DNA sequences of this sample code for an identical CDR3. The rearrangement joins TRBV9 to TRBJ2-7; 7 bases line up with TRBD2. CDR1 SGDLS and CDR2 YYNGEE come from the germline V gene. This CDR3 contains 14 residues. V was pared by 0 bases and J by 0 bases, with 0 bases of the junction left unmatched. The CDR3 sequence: CASSVGGSSYEQYF. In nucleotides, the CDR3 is TGTGCCAGCAGCGTAGGCGGGAGCTCCTACGAGCAGTACTTC.

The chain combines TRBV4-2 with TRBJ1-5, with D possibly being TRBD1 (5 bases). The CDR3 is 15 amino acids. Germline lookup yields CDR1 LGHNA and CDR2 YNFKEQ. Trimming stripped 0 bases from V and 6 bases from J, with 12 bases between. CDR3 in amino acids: CASSQDPIGGQPQHF. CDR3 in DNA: TGTGCCAGCAGCCAAGACCCGATCGGGGGTCAGCCCCAGCATTTT.

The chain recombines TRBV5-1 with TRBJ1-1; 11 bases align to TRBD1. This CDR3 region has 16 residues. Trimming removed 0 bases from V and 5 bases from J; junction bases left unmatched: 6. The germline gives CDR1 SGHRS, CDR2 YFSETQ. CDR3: CASSLGTGGGGTEAFF. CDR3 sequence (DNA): TGCGCCAGCAGCTTGGGGACAGGGGGCGGGGGGACTGAAGCTTTCTTT.

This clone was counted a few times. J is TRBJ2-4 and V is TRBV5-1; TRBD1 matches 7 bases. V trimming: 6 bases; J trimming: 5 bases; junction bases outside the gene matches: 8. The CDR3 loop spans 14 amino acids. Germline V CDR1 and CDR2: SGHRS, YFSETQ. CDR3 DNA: TGCGCCAGCACCCGGACAGGAGCGGAAAACATTCAGTACTTC. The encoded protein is CASTRTGAENIQYF.

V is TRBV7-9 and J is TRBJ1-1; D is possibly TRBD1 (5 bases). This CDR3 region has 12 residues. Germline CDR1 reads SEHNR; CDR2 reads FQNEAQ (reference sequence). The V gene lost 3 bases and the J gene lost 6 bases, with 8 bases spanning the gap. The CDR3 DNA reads TGTGCCAGCAGCTTTTCGGGGGCTGAAGCTTTCTTT. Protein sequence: CASSFSGAEAFF.

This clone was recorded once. The DNA of the CDR3 is TGTGCCAGCAGCTTAAGGGGGTATAACTATGGCTACACCTTC. Amino acids: CASSLRGYNYGYTF. This chain joins TRBV11-2 and TRBJ1-2; a weak D match, TRBD1 (6 bases). V gave up 2 bases and J gave up 1 base, with 8 bases separating them. CDR1 is SGHAT, CDR2 FQNNGV, per germline. The CDR3 spans 14 residues.

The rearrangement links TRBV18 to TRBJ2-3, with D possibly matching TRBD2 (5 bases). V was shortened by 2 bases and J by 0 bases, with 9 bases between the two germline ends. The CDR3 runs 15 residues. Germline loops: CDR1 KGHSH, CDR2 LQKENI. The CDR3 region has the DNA TGTGCCAGCTCACCAGACTACCTAAGCACAGATACGCAGTATTTT. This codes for CASSPDYLSTDTQYF.

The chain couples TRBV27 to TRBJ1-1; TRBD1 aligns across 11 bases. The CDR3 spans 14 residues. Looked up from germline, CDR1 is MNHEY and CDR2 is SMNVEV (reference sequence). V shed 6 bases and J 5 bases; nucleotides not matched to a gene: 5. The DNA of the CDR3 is TGTGCCAGCAGGTGGACAGGGGGCTTTACTGAAGCTTTCTTT. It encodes CASRWTGGFTEAFF.

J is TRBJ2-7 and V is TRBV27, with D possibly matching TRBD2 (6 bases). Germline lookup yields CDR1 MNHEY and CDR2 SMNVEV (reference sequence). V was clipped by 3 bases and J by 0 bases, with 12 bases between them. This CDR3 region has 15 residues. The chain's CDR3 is CASSFGRSTSYEQYF. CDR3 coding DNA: TGTGCCAGCAGTTTTGGGAGGTCGACCTCCTACGAGCAGTACTTC.

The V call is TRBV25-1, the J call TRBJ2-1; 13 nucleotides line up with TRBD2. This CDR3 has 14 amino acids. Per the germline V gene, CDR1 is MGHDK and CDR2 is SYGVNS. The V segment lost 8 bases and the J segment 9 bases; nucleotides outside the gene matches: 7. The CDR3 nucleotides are TGTGCCAGCCTAACTAGCGGGAGGGCCGCTGAGCAGTTCTTC. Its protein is CASLTSGRAAEQFF.

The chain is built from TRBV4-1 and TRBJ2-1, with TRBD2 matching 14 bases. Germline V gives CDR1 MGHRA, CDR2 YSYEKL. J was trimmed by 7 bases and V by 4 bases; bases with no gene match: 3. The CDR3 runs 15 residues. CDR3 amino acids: CASSLGLAGANEQFF. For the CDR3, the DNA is TGCGCCAGCAGCCTGGGACTAGCGGGAGCGAATGAGCAGTTCTTC.

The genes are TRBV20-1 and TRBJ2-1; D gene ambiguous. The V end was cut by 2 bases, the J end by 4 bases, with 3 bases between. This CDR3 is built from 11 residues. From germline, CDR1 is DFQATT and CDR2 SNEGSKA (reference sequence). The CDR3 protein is CSARPYNEQFF. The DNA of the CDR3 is TGCAGTGCTAGACCGTACAATGAGCAGTTCTTC.

CDR3 sequence: CASSRGLAKNIQYF. The CDR3 region has the DNA TGTGCCAGCAGCCGAGGGTTAGCCAAAAACATTCAGTACTTC. The chain recombines TRBV5-8 with TRBJ2-4; tentatively, D is TRBD2 (5 bases). V lost 4 bases, J lost 0 bases, and 8 bases lay in between. CDR1 and CDR2 (germline): SGHTS, YDEGEE. The CDR3 contains 14 residues.

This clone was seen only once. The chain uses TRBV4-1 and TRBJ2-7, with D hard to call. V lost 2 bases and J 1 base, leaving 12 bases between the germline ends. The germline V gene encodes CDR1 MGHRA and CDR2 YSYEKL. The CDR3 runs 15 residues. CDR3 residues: CASSQLPAESYEQYF. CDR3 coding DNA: TGCGCCAGCAGCCAACTCCCGGCGGAGTCCTACGAGCAGTACTTC.

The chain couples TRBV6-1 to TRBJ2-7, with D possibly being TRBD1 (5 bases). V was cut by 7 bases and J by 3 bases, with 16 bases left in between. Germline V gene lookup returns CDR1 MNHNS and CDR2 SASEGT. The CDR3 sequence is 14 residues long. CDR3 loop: CASTSGRGLYEQYF. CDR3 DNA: TGTGCCAGCACCTCAGGAAGGGGTCTCTACGAGCAGTACTTC.

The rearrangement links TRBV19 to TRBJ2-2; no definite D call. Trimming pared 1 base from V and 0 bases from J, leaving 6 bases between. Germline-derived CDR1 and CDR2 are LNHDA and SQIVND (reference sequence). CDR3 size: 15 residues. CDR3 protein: CASSIGAANTGELFF. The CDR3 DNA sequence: TGTGCCAGTAGTATAGGGGCAGCGAACACCGGGGAGCTGTTTTTT.

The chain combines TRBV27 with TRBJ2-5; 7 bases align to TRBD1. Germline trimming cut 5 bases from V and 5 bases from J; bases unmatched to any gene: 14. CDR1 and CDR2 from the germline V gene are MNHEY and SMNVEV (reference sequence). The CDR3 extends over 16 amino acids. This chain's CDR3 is CASSPSNRGGQETQYF. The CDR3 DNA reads TGTGCCAGCAGTCCTTCGAACAGAGGGGGCCAGGAGACCCAGTACTTC.

CDR3 sequence (DNA): TGCGCCAGCAGCTTGGAGTCTAGCGGAGGGTCCAATGAGCAGTTCTTC. As protein: CASSLESSGGSNEQFF. The V call is TRBV5-1, the J call TRBJ2-1; 7 nucleotides align to TRBD2. The CDR3 extends over 16 amino acids. With V trimmed by 0 bases and J by 6 bases, 9 bases remained unmatched. The germline V gene encodes CDR1 SGHRS and CDR2 YFSETQ.

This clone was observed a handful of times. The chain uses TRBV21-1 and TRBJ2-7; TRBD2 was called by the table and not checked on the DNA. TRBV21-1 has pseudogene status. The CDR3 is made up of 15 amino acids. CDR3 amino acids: CASITRTSGKYEQYF. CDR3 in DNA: TGTGCCAGCATCACCAGGACTAGCGGAAAATACGAGCAGTACTTC.

CDR3 sequence (DNA): TGCGCCAGCAGCCCCTCGAGAGGGACCCAGTACTTC. Translating gives CASSPSRGTQYF. This chain links TRBV4-1 with TRBJ2-5; D gene uncertain. The CDR3 sequence is 12 residues long. Trimming cost V 4 bases and J 7 bases, with 10 bases left between them. Germline V gene lookup returns CDR1 MGHRA and CDR2 YSYEKL.